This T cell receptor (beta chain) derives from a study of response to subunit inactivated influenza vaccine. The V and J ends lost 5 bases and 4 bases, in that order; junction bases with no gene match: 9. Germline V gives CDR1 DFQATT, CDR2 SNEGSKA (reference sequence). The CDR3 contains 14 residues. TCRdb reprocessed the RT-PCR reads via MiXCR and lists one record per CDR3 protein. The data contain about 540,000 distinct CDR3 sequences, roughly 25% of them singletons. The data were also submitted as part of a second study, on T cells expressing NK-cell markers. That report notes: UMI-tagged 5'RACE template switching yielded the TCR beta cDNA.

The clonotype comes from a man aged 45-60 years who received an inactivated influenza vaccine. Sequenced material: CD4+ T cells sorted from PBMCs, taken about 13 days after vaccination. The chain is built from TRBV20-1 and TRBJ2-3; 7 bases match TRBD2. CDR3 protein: CSAPRRETADTQYF. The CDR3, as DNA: TGCAGTGCTCCCCGGCGGGAGACGGCAGATACGCAGTATTTT.